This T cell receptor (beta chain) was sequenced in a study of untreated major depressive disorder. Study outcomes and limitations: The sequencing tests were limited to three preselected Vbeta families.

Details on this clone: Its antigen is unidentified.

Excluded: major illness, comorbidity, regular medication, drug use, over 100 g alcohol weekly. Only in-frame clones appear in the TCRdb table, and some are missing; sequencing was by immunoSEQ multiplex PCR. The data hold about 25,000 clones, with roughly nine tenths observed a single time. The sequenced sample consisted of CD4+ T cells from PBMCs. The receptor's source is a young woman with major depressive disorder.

CDR3 DNA: TGTGCCAGCAGTCCCCATGAAAAACTGTTTTTT. This sequence encodes CASSPHEKLFF. The chain has TRBV6-6 and TRBJ1-4; D remains ambiguous. This CDR3 is built from 11 residues. Germline V lookup: CDR1 MNHNY, CDR2 SVGAGI (reference sequence). V shed 5 bases and J shed 6 bases, with 4 bases lying between them.